The rows below give T cell receptor beta chains drawn from one sample of a study of blood T cells in healthy people across ages. TCRdb re-derived calls from the 5' RACE reads in MiXCR, one entry per CDR3 protein. The table shows about 760,000 distinct CDR3 sequences, with 56% occurring only once. Source material: blood. The receptors were sampled from a man aged 40-49 years in good health. The CDR3 runs from the conserved cysteine through the conserved F or W. Each record gives: D gene, clone size, V gene, J gene, CDR3 DNA, CDR3 protein. The D gene is left open where the match is weak. Size is omitted from some rows. Given values are once, few, many or a class for expanded clones.

.	many	TRBV10-3	TRBJ2-2	TGTGCCATCAGTGAGCCCGGGGGACCCGGGGAGCTGTTTTTT	CAISEPGGPGELFF
.	few	TRBV24-1	TRBJ2-1	TGTGCCACCAGTGATTTTGGGGGAGTCGGGGGTACCAATGAGCAGTTCTTC	CATSDFGGVGGTNEQFF
.	.	TRBV6-5	TRBJ1-1	TGTGCCAGCAGTTACTCTTATGGCTCTGAAGCTTTCTTT	CASSYSYGSEAFF
TRBD1	.	TRBV5-1	TRBJ1-1	TGCGCCAGCAGACCAGGACCAGGGGGCAACACTGAAGCTTTCTTT	CASRPGPGGNTEAFF
TRBD2	.	TRBV20-1	TRBJ2-3	TGCAGCGCTAGCGGGGGTAAGGGAGATACGCAGTATTTT	CSASGGKGDTQYF
.	.	TRBV6-5	TRBJ2-1	TGTGCCAGCAGACCTGGAGAAAACAATGAGCAGTTCTTC	CASRPGENNEQFF
.	.	TRBV24-1	TRBJ2-3	TGTGCCACCAGACAGGGATCCAGGACAGATACGCAGTATTTT	CATRQGSRTDTQYF
.	.	TRBV27	TRBJ1-1	TGTGCCAGCAGACCTCGGGGTGGGAGGACTGAAGCTTTCTTT	CASRPRGGRTEAFF
.	.	TRBV27	TRBJ2-3	TGTGCCAGCAGTTCCCCCTTGAGGGTCCCAGATACGCAGTATTTT	CASSSPLRVPDTQYF
TRBD1	once	TRBV15	TRBJ2-5	TGTGCCACCAGCAGAGATAGGGGGCCGGAGCAGTACTTC	CATSRDRGPEQYF
TRBD1	few	TRBV7-2	TRBJ2-7	TGTGCCAGCAGCTTCCGAGGACAGGGGCCTTACGAGCAGTACTTC	CASSFRGQGPYEQYF
.	.	TRBV15	TRBJ1-1	TGTGCCACCAGCACCTCCAGGGGCACTGAAGCTTTCTTT	CATSTSRGTEAFF
.	many	TRBV21-1	TRBJ2-5	TGTGCCTCAATCGCGGAGACCCAGTACTTC	CASIAETQYF
.	.	TRBV19	TRBJ2-1	TGTGCCAGTAGTATTGGAGGGTCTAACGTACACAATGAGCAGTTCTTC	CASSIGGSNVHNEQFF
TRBD2	few	TRBV12-3/TRBV12-4	TRBJ2-1	TGTGCCAGCAGTTTCCCTAGCGGGGGTCTTCAGAATGAGCAGTTCTTC	CASSFPSGGLQNEQFF
.	many	TRBV7-2	TRBJ2-3	TGTGCCAGCAGCCAAAATCCCATAGGGGCAGATACGCAGTATTTT	CASSQNPIGADTQYF
.	few	TRBV12-3/TRBV12-4	TRBJ2-7	TGTGCCAGCAGCTTGCAACAGGGCTACGAGCAGTACTTC	CASSLQQGYEQYF
TRBD2	many	TRBV7-8	TRBJ2-1	TGTGCCAGCAGCGATAGCGGGAGTTACAATGAGCAGTTCTTC	CASSDSGSYNEQFF
TRBD2	few	TRBV7-2	TRBJ2-1	TGTGCCAGCAGCTTAGCGGGCGCGGGGGACGACAATGAGCAGTTCTTC	CASSLAGAGDDNEQFF
.	.	TRBV5-1	TRBJ1-4	TGCGCCAGCAGATCGGGGGGGGGCGAGGGGAAAAATGAAAAACTGTTTTTT	CASRSGGGEGKNEKLFF
TRBD2	.	TRBV20-1	TRBJ2-7	TGCAGTGCTAGAAAGGGGACTAGCGGGGGAGTATACAATGAGCAGTACTTC	CSARKGTSGGVYNEQYF
.	.	TRBV14	TRBJ1-2	TGTGCCAGCAGTCAGGGCGTCTTCCGTGGCTACACCTTC	CASSQGVFRGYTF
TRBD1	few	TRBV6-5	TRBJ2-7	TGTGCCAGCGGAGGACAGGGTGGATTGCGGGGCGAGCAGTACTTC	CASGGQGGLRGEQYF
TRBD1	.	TRBV20-1	TRBJ2-1	TGCAGTGCTACCGAATGGACAGGGTTTAGGAATGAGCAGTTCTTC	CSATEWTGFRNEQFF
TRBD1	once	TRBV12-3/TRBV12-4	TRBJ1-2	TGTGCCAGCAGTTCCGGGACAGGGGCCTTTTCCTATGGCTACACCTTC	CASSSGTGAFSYGYTF
.	few	TRBV29-1	TRBJ2-7	TGCAGCGTTGAAAGGAGCTACGAGCAGTACTTC	CSVERSYEQYF
TRBD2	.	TRBV7-2	TRBJ2-3	TGTGCCAGCAGCTTGACTAGCGGGGACACAGATACGCAGTATTTT	CASSLTSGDTDTQYF
.	.	TRBV2	TRBJ2-4	TGTGCCACCATGGACAGGGAGGGTGGCAAGCAGTACTTC	CATMDREGGKQYF
.	.	TRBV7-2	TRBJ2-6	TGTGCCAGCAGCTTAGGACCCGCGGGGGCCAACGTCCTGACTTTC	CASSLGPAGANVLTF
.	.	TRBV5-1	TRBJ2-7	TGCGCCAGCAGCACACCCTCCTACGAGCAGTACTTC	CASSTPSYEQYF
.	.	TRBV6-2/TRBV6-3	TRBJ1-5	TGTGCCAGCAGCCCACCGAACTACCAGCCCCAGCATTTT	CASSPPNYQPQHF
.	.	TRBV7-9	TRBJ2-2	TGTGCCAGCAGCTCAGCAACCGGGGAGCTGTTTTTT	CASSSATGELFF
.	.	TRBV7-2	TRBJ2-3	TGTGCCAGCAGCGCGTGGAGGAACACAGATACGCAGTATTTT	CASSAWRNTDTQYF
.	few	TRBV20-1	TRBJ2-1	TGCAGTGCTAGAGATTCAGCCCCCGGCTCCTACAATGAGCAGTTCTTC	CSARDSAPGSYNEQFF
.	.	TRBV11-3	TRBJ2-4	TGTGCCAGCAGCTTAAAAGGGGCGCAAGCCAAAAACATTCAGTACTTC	CASSLKGAQAKNIQYF
TRBD2	.	TRBV20-1	TRBJ2-1	TGCAGTGCTAGAGGCGCCCTCGGACTAGCGGGGGGGAATGAGCAGTTCTTC	CSARGALGLAGGNEQFF
.	.	TRBV2	TRBJ2-7	TGTGCCAGCGGCACGGGACGGGGTGACTACGAGCAGTACTTC	CASGTGRGDYEQYF
.	.	TRBV9	TRBJ2-3	TGTGCCAGCAGCGAGGGGAGGAGAACCACAGATACGCAGTATTTT	CASSEGRRTTDTQYF
.	.	TRBV20-1	TRBJ1-4	TGCAGTGCTAGTGTTCCAGCAACTAATGAAAAACTGTTTTTT	CSASVPATNEKLFF
.	few	TRBV20-1	TRBJ1-2	TGCAGTGCTTCCGGGACTTACTATGGCTACACCTTC	CSASGTYYGYTF
TRBD1	.	TRBV2	TRBJ2-2	TGTGCCAGCAGTTGGGGACAGGCAAAGCCCGGGGAGCTGTTTTTT	CASSWGQAKPGELFF
TRBD1	.	TRBV7-9	TRBJ1-5	TGTGCCAGCAGCTTAGCGGGACAGGGGAATCAGCCCCAGCATTTT	CASSLAGQGNQPQHF
TRBD1	.	TRBV29-1	TRBJ1-1	TGCAGCGTGGGACAGTGGGACACTGAAGCTTTCTTT	CSVGQWDTEAFF
.	.	TRBV4-1	TRBJ1-6	TGCGCCAGCAGCCAAGTTTTAGGAACAGGCCGACCCCTCCACTTT	CASSQVLGTGRPLHF
.	few	TRBV5-1	TRBJ1-2	TGCGCCAGCAGCTTAGCCCGGCAGAGCTATGGCTACACCTTC	CASSLARQSYGYTF
.	.	TRBV25-1	TRBJ2-7	TGTGCCAGCAGTGACAGGGCGTTGGGGTCCTACGAGCAGTACTTC	CASSDRALGSYEQYF
.	.	TRBV20-1	TRBJ2-7	TGCAGTGCCAGGCGGGCGGTTGCCTACGAGCAGTACTTC	CSARRAVAYEQYF
TRBD1	.	TRBV20-1	TRBJ1-2	TGCAGTGCAAAGGGACAGCCAGATGTTAGTGGCTACACCTTC	CSAKGQPDVSGYTF
.	.	TRBV11-3	TRBJ1-6	TGTGCCAGCAGCGGACTGCGATATAATTCACCCCTCCACTTT	CASSGLRYNSPLHF
.	.	TRBV20-1	TRBJ1-5	TGCAGTGCGCCGACCGCAGGGAAGATTAGCAATCAGCCCCAGCATTTT	CSAPTAGKISNQPQHF
TRBD1	few	TRBV12-3/TRBV12-4	TRBJ2-7	TGTGCCAGCAGTACACAGGGGTGGGGATCCTACGAGCAGTACTTC	CASSTQGWGSYEQYF
TRBD2	.	TRBV20-1	TRBJ2-5	TGCAGTGCTAGATCGCTAGCGGGGGGGCTTTCGGAGACCCAGTACTTC	CSARSLAGGLSETQYF
.	.	TRBV4-2	TRBJ1-5	TGTGCCAGCAGCCAATCCAACCACAGGAGGCAGGGTAACAATCAGCCCCAGCATTTT	CASSQSNHRRQGNNQPQHF
.	.	TRBV29-1	TRBJ2-1	TGCAGCGCAGCCCGGGACACGGGGCCAAATGAGCAGTTCTTC	CSAARDTGPNEQFF
TRBD1	once	TRBV6-1	TRBJ1-6	TGTGCCAACAGTGAAGTTACTCAAACAGGGGCGGATAATTCACCCCTCCACTTT	CANSEVTQTGADNSPLHF
TRBD2	.	TRBV3-1	TRBJ2-1	TGTGCCGCCGGCAACGTTGTGGTGGCGGGGGCCTACAATGAGCAGTTCTTC	CAAGNVVVAGAYNEQFF
.	.	TRBV9	TRBJ1-2	TGTGCCAGCGGAAGGGATGGCTACACCTTC	CASGRDGYTF
.	.	TRBV7-2	TRBJ1-2	TGTGCCAGCAGCTTAGCCCAGCGGTATGGCTACACCTTC	CASSLAQRYGYTF
.	few	TRBV27	TRBJ1-5	TGTGCCAGCAGTTTGTGGGGCAATCAGCCCCAGCATTTT	CASSLWGNQPQHF
.	.	TRBV6-1	TRBJ1-2	TGTGCCAGCAGTGTCGGGGTGGGGGTTCTACGGATAGAAGATGGCTACACCTTC	CASSVGVGVLRIEDGYTF